The rows below give T cell receptor beta chains drawn from one sample of a study of cytomegalovirus exposure and HLA in healthy donors. Assay: immunoSEQ multiplex PCR; the TCRdb copy retains only in-frame clones and omits some. The sample holds 120,000 to 150,000 clones; approximately 80% are singletons and the top ten take approximately 4%. Sequencing was done on a sample of PBMCs. Source of these receptors: a young man in good health and CMV-seronegative. CDR3s include the opening cysteine and the closing phenylalanine or tryptophan.

V	J	CDR3
TRBV10-2	TRBJ2-7	CASTIQGPSSYEQYF
TRBV5-8	TRBJ2-5	CASSYSGTGVVTQYF
TRBV12-5	TRBJ1-2	CASVPLRDRVNGYTF
TRBV6-5	TRBJ2-3	CASSYSRGDTQYF
TRBV2	TRBJ1-5	CASSEWGGGDQPQHF
TRBV2	TRBJ2-3	CASNFGTSGTDTQYF
TRBV7-9	TRBJ2-3	CASSQFGTGSIDTQYF
TRBV5-4	TRBJ2-7	CASSLDSMRTEHSYEQYF
TRBV28	TRBJ1-1	CASSFRTDTMAEAFF
TRBV9	TRBJ2-7	CASSVATGVYEQYF
TRBV28	TRBJ1-5	CASSRGTGKNQPQHF
TRBV11-2	TRBJ2-3	CASSLRTSGGPDTQYF
TRBV2	TRBJ2-5	CASSEVSRFKKTQYF
TRBV5-4	TRBJ1-5	CASSAGQGREPQHF
TRBV30	TRBJ1-5	CAWSQLNQPQHF
TRBV5-6	TRBJ2-1	CASSGGTSASYNEQFF
TRBV5-1	TRBJ2-3	CASSLYASGRARKTDTQYF
TRBV6-5	TRBJ1-2	CASTSWDTYGYTF
TRBV6-4	TRBJ2-3	CASSDSIRGPDTQYF
TRBV4-1	TRBJ1-5	CASSLNRGSNQPQHF
TRBV4-1	TRBJ1-2	CASSQDAGSGYGYTF
TRBV6-1	TRBJ1-2	CASSAPGVF
TRBV11-2	TRBJ2-7	CASSSTLGQGHEQYF
TRBV7-2	TRBJ2-7	CASSSQPPRQGIYEQYF
TRBV5-4	TRBJ2-7	CASSFPDISYEQYF
TRBV10-3	TRBJ2-3	CAISEGASGPMGDTQYF
TRBV5-1	TRBJ1-1	CASSLATGATEAFF
TRBV4-2	TRBJ2-7	CASSQVTGASYEQYF
TRBV27	TRBJ2-1	CASRDGTSGVNEQFF
TRBV19	TRBJ2-2	CASSPWTSYTGELFF
TRBV27	TRBJ2-1	CASSLRDTSYNEQFF
TRBV15	TRBJ2-5	CATSVAQGAETQYF
TRBV25-1	TRBJ2-3	CASSRLAGGSTDTQYF
TRBV6-4	TRBJ1-2	CASSPGQGVYGYTF